Sequencing of this T cell receptor beta chain was carried out in a study of cytomegalovirus exposure and HLA in healthy donors. Study context: The 120 validation repertoires used the same platform as the approximately 700 first-cohort repertoires (as reported by a later analysis). General study results and limits: Reports indicated that the classifier achieved high specificity and sensitivity in diagnosing cytomegalovirus status. In vitro, three CMV-associated chains proved specific for CMV antigens.

A remark on this clone: The antigen is not known.

The repertoire was sequenced with immunoSEQ multiplex PCR; TCRdb's copy has only in-frame clones and lacks some. The sample shows approximately 170,000 clones, 85% of them seen only once. Germline loops: CDR1 LGHNT, CDR2 FRNRAP. Trimming took 5 bases from V and 3 from J; bases not matched to a gene: 5. The CDR3 contains 14 residues. Sequencing input: PBMCs. This receptor was identified in a man between 18 and 35 years old in good health and CMV-seropositive. J is TRBJ2-3 and V is TRBV12-5; 7 bases fit TRBD2. Written as DNA, the CDR3 is TGTGCTAGTGGTCTTGGGGAGGGTACAGATACGCAGTATTTT. Its translation is CASGLGEGTDTQYF.